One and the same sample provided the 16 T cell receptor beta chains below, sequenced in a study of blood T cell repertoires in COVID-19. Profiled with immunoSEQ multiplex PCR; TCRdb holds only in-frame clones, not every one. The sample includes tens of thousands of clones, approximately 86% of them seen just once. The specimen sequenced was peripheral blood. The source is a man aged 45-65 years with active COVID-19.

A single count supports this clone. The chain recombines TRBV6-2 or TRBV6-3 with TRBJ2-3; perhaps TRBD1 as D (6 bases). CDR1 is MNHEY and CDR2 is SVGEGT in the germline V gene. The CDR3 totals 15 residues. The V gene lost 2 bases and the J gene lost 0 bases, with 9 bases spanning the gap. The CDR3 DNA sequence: TGTGCCAGCAGTTACCGCAGGGGAAGCACAGATACGCAGTATTTT. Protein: CASSYRRGSTDTQYF.

The CDR3 DNA reads as TGTGCCACCAGCAGACCCGGACTAGCGGAAATCACCGGGGAGCTGTTTTTT. This codes for CATSRPGLAEITGELFF. The chain joins TRBV15 to TRBJ2-2; TRBD2 agrees at 10 bases. CDR1 LNHNV and CDR2 YYDKDF come from the germline V gene (reference sequence). V lost 2 bases and J lost 4; bases outside the gene matches: 7. This CDR3 region has 17 residues.

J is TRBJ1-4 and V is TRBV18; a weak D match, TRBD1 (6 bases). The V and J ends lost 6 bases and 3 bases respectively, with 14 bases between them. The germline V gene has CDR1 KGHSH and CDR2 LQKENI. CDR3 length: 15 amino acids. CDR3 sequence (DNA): TGTGCCAGCTCCCTCCAGGGGATGTCTAATGAAAAACTGTTTTTT. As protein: CASSLQGMSNEKLFF. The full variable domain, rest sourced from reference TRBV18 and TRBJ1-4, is NAGVMQNPRHLVRRRGQEARLRCSPMKGHSHVYWYRQLPEEGLKFMVYLQKENIIDESGMPKERFSAEFPKEGPSILRIQQVVRGDSAAYFCASSLQGMSNEKLFFGSGTQLSVL.

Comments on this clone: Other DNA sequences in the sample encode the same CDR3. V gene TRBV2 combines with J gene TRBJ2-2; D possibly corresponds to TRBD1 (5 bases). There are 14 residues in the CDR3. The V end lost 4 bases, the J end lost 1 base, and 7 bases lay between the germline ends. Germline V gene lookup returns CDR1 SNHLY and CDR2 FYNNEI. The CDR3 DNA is TGTGCCAGCAGTGCGACAGAGAACACCGGGGAGCTGTTTTTT. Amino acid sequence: CASSATENTGELFF. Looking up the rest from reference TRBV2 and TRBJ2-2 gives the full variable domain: EPEVTQTPSHQVTQMGQEVILRCVPISNHLYFYWYRQILGQKVEFLVSFYNNEISEKSEIFDDQFSVERPDGSNFTLKIRSTKLEDSAMYFCASSATENTGELFFGEGSRLTVL.

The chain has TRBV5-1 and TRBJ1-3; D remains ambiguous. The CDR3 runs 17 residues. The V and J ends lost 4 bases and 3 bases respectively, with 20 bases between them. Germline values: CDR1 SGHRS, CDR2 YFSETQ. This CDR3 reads CASSPRGGVSVGNTIYF. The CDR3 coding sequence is TGCGCCAGCAGCCCTCGAGGCGGGGTGTCGGTTGGAAACACCATATATTTT.

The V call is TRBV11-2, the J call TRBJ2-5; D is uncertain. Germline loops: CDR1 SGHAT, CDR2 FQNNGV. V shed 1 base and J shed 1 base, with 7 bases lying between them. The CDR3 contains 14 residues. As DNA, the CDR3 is TGTGCCAGCAGCTTAGGGGCAGTCCAAGAGACCCAGTACTTC. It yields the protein CASSLGAVQETQYF.

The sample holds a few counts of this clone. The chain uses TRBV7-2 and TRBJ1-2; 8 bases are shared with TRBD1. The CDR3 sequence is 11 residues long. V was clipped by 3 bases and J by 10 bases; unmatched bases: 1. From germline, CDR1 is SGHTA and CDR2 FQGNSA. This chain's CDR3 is CASSLGQVYTF. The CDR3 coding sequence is TGTGCCAGCAGCTTGGGACAGGTCTACACCTTC.

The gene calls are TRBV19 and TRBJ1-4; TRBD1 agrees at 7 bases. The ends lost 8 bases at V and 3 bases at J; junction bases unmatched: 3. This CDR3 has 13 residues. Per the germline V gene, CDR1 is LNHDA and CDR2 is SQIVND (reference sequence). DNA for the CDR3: TGTGCCAGTCGGGGGACAGCTAATGAAAAACTGTTTTTT. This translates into CASRGTANEKLFF.

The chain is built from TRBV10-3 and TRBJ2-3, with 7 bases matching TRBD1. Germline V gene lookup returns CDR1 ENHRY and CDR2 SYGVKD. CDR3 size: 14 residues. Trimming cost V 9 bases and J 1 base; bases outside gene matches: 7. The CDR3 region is CAMGTGVGTDTQYF. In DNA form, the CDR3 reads TGTGCCATGGGAACAGGGGTGGGCACAGATACGCAGTATTTT.

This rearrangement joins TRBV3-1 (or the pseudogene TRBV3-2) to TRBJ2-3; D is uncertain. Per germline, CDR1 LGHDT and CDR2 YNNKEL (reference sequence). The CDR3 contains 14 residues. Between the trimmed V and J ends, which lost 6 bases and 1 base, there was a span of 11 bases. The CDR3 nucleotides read TGTGCCAGCAGGCGCACTTCGGGCACAGATACGCAGTATTTT. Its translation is CASRRTSGTDTQYF.

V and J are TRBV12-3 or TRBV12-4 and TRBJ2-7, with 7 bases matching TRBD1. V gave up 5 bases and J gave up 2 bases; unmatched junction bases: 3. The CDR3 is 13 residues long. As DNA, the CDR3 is TGTGCCAGCAGTATCGGGACAGCCTACGAGCAGTACTTC. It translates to CASSIGTAYEQYF.

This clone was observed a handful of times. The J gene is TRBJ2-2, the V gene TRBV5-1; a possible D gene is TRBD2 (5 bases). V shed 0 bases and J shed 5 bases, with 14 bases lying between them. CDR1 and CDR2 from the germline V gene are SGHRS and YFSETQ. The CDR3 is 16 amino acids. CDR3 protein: CASSLAESGGTGELFF. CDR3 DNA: TGCGCCAGCAGCTTGGCCGAGAGCGGTGGGACCGGGGAGCTGTTTTTT.

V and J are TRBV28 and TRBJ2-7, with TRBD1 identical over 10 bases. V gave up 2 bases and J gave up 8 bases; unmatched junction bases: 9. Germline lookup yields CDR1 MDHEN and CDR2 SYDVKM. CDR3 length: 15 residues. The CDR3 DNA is TGTGCCAGCAGTTTACCTACGGGACAGGGGAATAAGCAGTACTTC. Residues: CASSLPTGQGNKQYF.

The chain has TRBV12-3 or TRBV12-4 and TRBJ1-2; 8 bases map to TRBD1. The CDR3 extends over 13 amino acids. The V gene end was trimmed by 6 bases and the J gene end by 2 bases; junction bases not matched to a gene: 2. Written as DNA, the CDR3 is TGTGCCAGCAGAGACAGGGGAAACTATGGCTACACCTTC. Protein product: CASRDRGNYGYTF.

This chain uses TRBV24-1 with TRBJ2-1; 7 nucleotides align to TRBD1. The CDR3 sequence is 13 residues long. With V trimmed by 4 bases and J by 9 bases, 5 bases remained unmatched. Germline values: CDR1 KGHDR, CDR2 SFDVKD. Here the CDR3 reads CATSDSDRAEQFF. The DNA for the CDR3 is TGTGCCACCAGTGACTCAGACAGGGCTGAGCAGTTCTTC.

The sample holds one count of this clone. The CDR3 spells CASSSGGLYTDTQYF. For the CDR3, the DNA is TGTGCCAGCAGCTCGGGGGGCCTCTACACAGATACGCAGTATTTT. V and J are TRBV7-2 and TRBJ2-3; tentatively, D is TRBD2 (7 bases). With 4 bases removed from V and 2 bases from J, the gap between germline ends came to 13 bases. Germline V gives CDR1 SGHTA, CDR2 FQGNSA. This CDR3 has 15 residues.